This T cell receptor (beta chain) originates from a study of regulatory T cells in long-lasting Graves disease. This clonotype was detected many times. The time point here: newly diagnosed GD, antithyroid drugs for less than 3 months. Extracted RNA from PBMCs served as the source of the TCR library. The patient group derived from an endocrinology department in Xi'an, China. Arm-PCR of CDR3 regions and iRepertoire HTBI primers were used to build TCR beta libraries. One entry per CDR3 protein results from TCRdb running MiXCR on the multiplex PCR reads. In the table there are around 470,000 distinct CDR3 sequences, roughly 15% of which are singletons. The same data also went into a second study, on T cells in Graves' hyperthyroidism and ophthalmopathy. That paper adds: Graves' hyperthyroidism qualified as stable when ophthalmopathy did not progress within 18 months.

This receptor was taken from a woman in her forties or fifties with Graves disease. Sequencing was performed on peripheral blood mononuclear cells (PBMCs), taken at new diagnosis, from a patient treated with antithyroid drugs.

In DNA form, the CDR3 reads TGTGCCAGCCAGGGAGACTATGGCTACACCTTC. This encodes CASQGDYGYTF. The J gene is TRBJ1-2, the V gene TRBV28; TRBD1 is a possible D gene (5 bases). The ends were cut back, 8 bases at V and 3 bases at J, with 7 bases in the middle. Looked up from germline, CDR1 is MDHEN and CDR2 is SYDVKM. The CDR3 extends over 11 amino acids.